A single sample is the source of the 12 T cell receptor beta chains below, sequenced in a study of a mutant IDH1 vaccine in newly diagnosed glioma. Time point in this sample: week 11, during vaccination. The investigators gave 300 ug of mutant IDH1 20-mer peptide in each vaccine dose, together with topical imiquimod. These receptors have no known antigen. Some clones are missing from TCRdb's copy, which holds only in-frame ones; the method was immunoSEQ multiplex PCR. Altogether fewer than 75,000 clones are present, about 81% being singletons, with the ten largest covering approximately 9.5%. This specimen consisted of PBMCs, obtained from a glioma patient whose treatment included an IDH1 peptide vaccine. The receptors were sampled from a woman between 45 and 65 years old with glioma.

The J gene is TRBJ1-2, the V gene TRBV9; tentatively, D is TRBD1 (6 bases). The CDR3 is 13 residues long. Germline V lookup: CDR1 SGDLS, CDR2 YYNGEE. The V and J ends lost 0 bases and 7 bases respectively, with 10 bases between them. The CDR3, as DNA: TGTGCCAGCAGCGTAGTATTAGGGGGTGGCTACACCTTC. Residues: CASSVVLGGGYTF.

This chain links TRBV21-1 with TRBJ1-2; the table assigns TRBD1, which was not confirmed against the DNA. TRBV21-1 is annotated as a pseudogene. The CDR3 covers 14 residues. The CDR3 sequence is CASSNQGHSQADTF. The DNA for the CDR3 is TGTGCCAGCAGCAACCAGGGACACTCGCAGGCCGACACCTTC.

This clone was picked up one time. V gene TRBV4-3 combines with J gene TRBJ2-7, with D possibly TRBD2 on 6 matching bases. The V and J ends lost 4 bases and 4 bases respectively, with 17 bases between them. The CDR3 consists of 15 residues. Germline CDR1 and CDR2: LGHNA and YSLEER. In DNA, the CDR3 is TGCGCCAGCAGCCCTGGCACGAGTAGCGGATACGAGCAGTACTTC. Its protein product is CASSPGTSSGYEQYF.

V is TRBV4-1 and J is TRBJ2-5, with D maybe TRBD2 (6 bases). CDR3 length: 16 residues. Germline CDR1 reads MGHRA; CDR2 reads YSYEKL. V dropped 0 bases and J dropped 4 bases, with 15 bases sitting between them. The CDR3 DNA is TGCGCCAGCAGCCAAGATTGGGGCGGGGTAGCAGAGACCCAGTACTTC. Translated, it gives CASSQDWGGVAETQYF.

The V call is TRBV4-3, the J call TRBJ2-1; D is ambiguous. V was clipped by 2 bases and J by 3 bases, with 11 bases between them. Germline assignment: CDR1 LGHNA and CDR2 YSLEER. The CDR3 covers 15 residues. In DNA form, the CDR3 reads TGCGCCAGCAGCCAACTGGGTTTGATCTACAATGAGCAGTTCTTC. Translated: CASSQLGLIYNEQFF.

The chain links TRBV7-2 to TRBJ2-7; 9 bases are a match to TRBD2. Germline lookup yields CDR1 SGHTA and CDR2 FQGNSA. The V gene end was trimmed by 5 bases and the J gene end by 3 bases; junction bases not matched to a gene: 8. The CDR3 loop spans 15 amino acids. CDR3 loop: CASSTIAGDFYEQYF. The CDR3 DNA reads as TGTGCCAGCAGCACGATAGCGGGGGACTTCTACGAGCAGTACTTC.

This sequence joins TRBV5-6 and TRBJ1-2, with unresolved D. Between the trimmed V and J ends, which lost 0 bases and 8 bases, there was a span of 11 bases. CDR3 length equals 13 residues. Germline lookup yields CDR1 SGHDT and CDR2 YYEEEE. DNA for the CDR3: TGTGCCAGCAGCTTGGAAGGGTCTCGGGGCTACACCTTC. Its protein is CASSLEGSRGYTF.

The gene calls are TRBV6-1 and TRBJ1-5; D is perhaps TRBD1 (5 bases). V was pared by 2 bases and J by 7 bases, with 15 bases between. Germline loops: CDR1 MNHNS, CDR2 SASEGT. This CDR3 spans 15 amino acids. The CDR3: CASSEWARGDQPQHF. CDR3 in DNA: TGTGCCAGCAGTGAATGGGCACGGGGGGACCAGCCCCAGCATTTT.

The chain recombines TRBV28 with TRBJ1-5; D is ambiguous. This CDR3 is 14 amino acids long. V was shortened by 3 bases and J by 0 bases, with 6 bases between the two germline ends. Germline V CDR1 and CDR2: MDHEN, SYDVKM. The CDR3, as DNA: TGTGCCAGCAGTTTTTCGAGTAGCAATCAGCCCCAGCATTTT. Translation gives CASSFSSSNQPQHF.

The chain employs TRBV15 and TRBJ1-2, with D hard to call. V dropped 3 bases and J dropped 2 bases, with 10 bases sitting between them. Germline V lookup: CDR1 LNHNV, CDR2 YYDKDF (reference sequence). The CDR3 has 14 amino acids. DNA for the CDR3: TGTGCCACCAGCAGTCTTACAGTGAACTATGGCTACACCTTC. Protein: CATSSLTVNYGYTF.

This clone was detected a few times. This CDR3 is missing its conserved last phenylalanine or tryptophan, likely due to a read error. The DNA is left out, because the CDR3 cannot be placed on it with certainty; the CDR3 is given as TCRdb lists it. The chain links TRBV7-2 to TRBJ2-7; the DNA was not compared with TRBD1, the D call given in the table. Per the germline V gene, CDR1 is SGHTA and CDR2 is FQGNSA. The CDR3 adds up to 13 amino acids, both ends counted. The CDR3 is CASSLGEGALISL.

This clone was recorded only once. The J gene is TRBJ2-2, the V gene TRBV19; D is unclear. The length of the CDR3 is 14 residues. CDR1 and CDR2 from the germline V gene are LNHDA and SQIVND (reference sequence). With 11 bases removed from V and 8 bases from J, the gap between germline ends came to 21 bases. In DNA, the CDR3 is TGTGCCGGCCAAAAGGTCCGTGGATCGGGGGAGCTGTTTTTT. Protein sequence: CAGQKVRGSGELFF.